This TCR beta chain appears in the sequencing data of a study of cytomegalovirus exposure and HLA in healthy donors. Study-level points and caveats: A later analysis, which compared TCR beta chains of equal frequency, found the HLA-associated ones more clonally expanded. In presence/absence analyses, roughly uniform sequencing depth across donors was assumed.

With respect to this clone: The antigen is not known.

All the people who gave samples were healthy bone marrow donors. Trimming at V came to 2 bases and at J to 0 bases, leaving 4 bases not matched to a gene. This CDR3 region has 15 residues. The germline CDR1 and CDR2 sequences are SGHTA and FQGNSA. With 60 Vbeta and 13 Jbeta primers, the PCR was carried out. The data were produced by immunoSEQ multiplex PCR, yet TCRdb's version contains in-frame clones alone and is incomplete. The sample comprises approximately 97,000 clones, 70% to 80% of which are singletons, and around 9.6% rests with the top ten. This sequence originates from a male donor in good health and CMV-seropositive. V gene TRBV7-2 combines with J gene TRBJ2-7, with 7 bases fitting TRBD2. The sequenced material came from PBMCs. For the CDR3, the DNA is TGTGCCAGCAGCTTATCTGGCGGGGGCTCCTACGAGCAGTACTTC. This translates into CASSLSGGGSYEQYF.